This T cell receptor beta chain is drawn from a study of long-term antiretroviral therapy in people with HIV (dated by TCRdb to 2021 to 2024). For the study in its entirety: The earliest samples were collected roughly a decade before the 2015 WHO recommendation for immediate ART, at a time when ART was usually postponed until CD4 counts fell. The cohort contributed under 200 cryopreserved PBMC samples from 30 adults with confirmed HIV infection, collected serially over a mean of about 6 years (range 1-12). This retrospective serial study examined whether starting ART and sustained HIV suppression were associated with changes in the composition and diversity of the TRB repertoire in peripheral blood. No cross-contamination during QIAcube processing was shown when test extractions of a monoclonal T-cell line were performed alongside about 30 polyclonal samples. Among the 25 to 30 participants with HIV, roughly eleven were female.

For this clone: Its antigen remains undetermined. No per-base quality is available; no much larger clone lies one base away.

The research as a whole found: CDR3 length ranges in HIV repertoires were narrower than in controls, and network structure suggested an antigen-experienced repertoire with only a slight naive shift after ART. The samples span the years 2004 to 2017, and the ART regimens used at that time may not be as effective as current regimens. Since PBMC availability was limited, sequencing covered only the TCR beta chain, with no alpha chain pairing. Because pre-ART samples had limited cell numbers, unsorted PBMC were profiled rather than sorted CD4+ and CD8+ T cells. Starting ART was linked to a significant rise in TRB diversity, yet even with long-term ART the diversity remained significantly lower than in transplant donor controls. Expanded TRB clones identified before ART initiation dominated the repertoire at all time points, although this dominance fluctuated and declined in many PLHIV after ART. Inferences about post-ART repertoire changes are limited because no data were available on ART adherence, viral resistance or therapy changes.

The immunoSEQ hsTCRB v3.0 assay was used at survey level resolution to sequence the TRB variable region. TRB sequencing targeted a depth of roughly 35,000-50,000 T-cell genomes per sample. An Illumina MiSeq with a v3 150-cycle kit was used to sequence the pooled TRB libraries. In the authors' own workflow: Repertoire analysis ran in R within a reproducible Nextflow workflow covering QC, data transformation and analysis. LymphoSeq2, an R package for exploring AIRR-Seq data, was used to implement custom analyses. A handful of samples that produced fewer than 5000 total TRB sequences were removed, so 150 to 200 HIV repertoires were analyzed. Among the 200 or so HIV repertoires that were kept, 59 were collected before ART initiation and roughly 130 were collected after ART initiation. Each repertoire was downsampled to 5000 TRB nucleotide sequences, and summary statistics were averaged across 100 downsampling iterations. The analysis kept only TRB sequences whose CDR3 regions were at least seven amino acids long. A Shannon entropy-derived clonality score and the Gini coefficient were used to measure diversity. In the repertoire networks, any two of the top 5000 CDR3 amino acid sequences were linked whenever the two sequences differed by an edit distance of one. Antigen specificity groups and MHC restriction were predicted for TRB CDR3 amino acid sequences with GLIPH2. CDR3 amino acid sequences were matched against VDJdb and McPAS-TCR to flag known CMV, EBV, HIV or tissue antigen associations. Pre-ART, post-ART and control groups were compared with Wilcoxon signed-rank tests and Holm-Bonferroni correction. Entries here come from immuneACCESS through TCRdb and include only in-frame sequences with V and J called. Some clones fail to appear in such tables; in the studies checked, an unresolved V gene covers under half of the shortfall, and the cause of the remainder is unknown. D and trimming were read from the DNA, whereas the V and J calls and clone size are those reported in that table. This sample is represented by some 34,000 clones; about 85% of them were singletons. 3% to 3.5% of the sample is held by the ten biggest clonotypes.

Trimming removed 8 bases from V and 2 bases from J; the gene matches leave 12 bases unexplained. Taken from the germline V gene, the CDR1 and CDR2 loops are SNHLY and FYNNEI. The CDR3 sequence holds 15 residues, the cysteine and valine included. Of all the DNA, just the CDR3 is kept, 45 bases in frame from base 1. Participants were included only if at least one PBMC sample before ART initiation and at least two post-ART samples were available. All participants with HIV were treated in the United States of America. Before DNA extraction, cryopreserved samples containing about 0.95-10 million PBMC were thawed and washed. At the time of the earliest PBMC sample, participants with HIV were aged between roughly 20 and 54 years. Per participant, PBMC samples came from 1-4 timepoints prior to ART initiation and 2-8 timepoints following ART initiation, for a median of 7 samples. For every participant, serial HIV viral load, CD4+ T-cell count, ART history and demographic data were obtained. A Qiagen kit on a QIAcube was used to extract genomic DNA from unsorted PBMC, with samples processed in batches of 12.

This receptor chain uses TRBV2 and TRBJ2-7; TRBD1 lines up with 7 middle nucleotides. The clonotype comes from a man aged 18 to 30 with HIV. The source was unsorted PBMCs, collected 1.9 years after starting antiretroviral therapy. CDR3 sequence: CASLETGRSPYEQYV. The nucleotides are TGTGCCAGCCTCGAGACAGGGCGCTCTCCCTACGAGCAGTACGTC.